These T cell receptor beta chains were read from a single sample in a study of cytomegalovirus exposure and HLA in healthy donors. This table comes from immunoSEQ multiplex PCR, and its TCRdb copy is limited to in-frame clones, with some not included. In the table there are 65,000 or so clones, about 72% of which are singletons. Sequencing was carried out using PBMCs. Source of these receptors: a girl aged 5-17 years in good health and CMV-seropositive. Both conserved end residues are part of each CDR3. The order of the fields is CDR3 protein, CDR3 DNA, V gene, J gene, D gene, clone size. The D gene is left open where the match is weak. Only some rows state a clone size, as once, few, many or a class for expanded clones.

cdr3_aa: CASRPTGGNYGYTF
cdr3_nt: TGTGCCAGCAGGCCGACAGGGGGAAACTATGGCTACACCTTC
v_call: TRBV6-6
j_call: TRBJ1-2
d_call: TRBD1
clone_size: .

cdr3_aa: CASSRDSQETQYF
cdr3_nt: TGTGCCAGCAGCCGCGACAGCCAAGAGACCCAGTACTTC
v_call: TRBV16
j_call: TRBJ2-5
d_call: .
clone_size: .

cdr3_aa: CAQGAGGFLSYNEQFF
cdr3_nt: TGTGCCCAAGGGGCAGGGGGGTTTTTGTCCTACAATGAGCAGTTCTTC
v_call: TRBV30
j_call: TRBJ2-1
d_call: .
clone_size: .

cdr3_aa: CASRPHRTALNQPQHF
cdr3_nt: TGTGCCAGCAGGCCCCACAGGACAGCTCTCAATCAGCCCCAGCATTTT
v_call: TRBV28
j_call: TRBJ1-5
d_call: .
clone_size: .

cdr3_aa: CASSLQDRGHQPQHF
cdr3_nt: TGTGCCAGCAGCCTACAAGACAGGGGGCACCAGCCCCAGCATTTT
v_call: TRBV28
j_call: TRBJ1-5
d_call: TRBD1
clone_size: .

cdr3_aa: CASSYGQGHYGYTF
cdr3_nt: TGTGCCAGCAGTTACGGACAGGGGCACTATGGCTACACCTTC
v_call: TRBV6-5
j_call: TRBJ1-2
d_call: TRBD1
clone_size: few

cdr3_aa: CARSSGGKNTGELFF
cdr3_nt: TGTGCCCGAAGTAGCGGGGGGAAGAACACCGGGGAGCTGTTTTTT
v_call: TRBV5-4
j_call: TRBJ2-2
d_call: TRBD2
clone_size: .

cdr3_aa: CASSLGAGKDYEQYF
cdr3_nt: TGTGCCAGCAGCTTAGGAGCAGGGAAGGACTACGAGCAGTACTTC
v_call: TRBV7-8
j_call: TRBJ2-7
d_call: .
clone_size: once

cdr3_aa: CASSLDRDVQPQHF
cdr3_nt: TGTGCCAGCAGCCTAGACAGGGATGTTCAGCCCCAGCATTTT
v_call: TRBV7-2
j_call: TRBJ1-5
d_call: TRBD1
clone_size: .

cdr3_aa: CASTNYAGGYNEQFF
cdr3_nt: TGTGCCAGCACCAACTATGCGGGAGGGTACAATGAGCAGTTCTTC
v_call: TRBV2
j_call: TRBJ2-1
d_call: TRBD2
clone_size: .

cdr3_aa: CASRDSLAKNIQYF
cdr3_nt: TGTGCCAGCAGGGACAGCCTAGCCAAAAACATTCAGTACTTC
v_call: TRBV7-2
j_call: TRBJ2-4
d_call: .
clone_size: .

cdr3_aa: CSVGLAGENTGELFF
cdr3_nt: TGCAGCGTTGGACTAGCGGGGGAGAACACCGGGGAGCTGTTTTTT
v_call: TRBV29-1
j_call: TRBJ2-2
d_call: TRBD2
clone_size: .

cdr3_aa: CASSPGQYTYNEQFF
cdr3_nt: TGTGCCAGCAGTCCCGGACAGTACACCTACAATGAGCAGTTCTTC
v_call: TRBV28
j_call: TRBJ2-1
d_call: .
clone_size: few

cdr3_aa: CASSQDLAGAHTGELFF
cdr3_nt: TGCGCCAGCAGCCAAGATCTGGCGGGAGCACACACCGGGGAGCTGTTTTTT
v_call: TRBV4-3
j_call: TRBJ2-2
d_call: TRBD2
clone_size: .

cdr3_aa: CASSPDGRAVGELFF
cdr3_nt: TGTGCCAGCAGCCCAGACGGGAGGGCCGTCGGGGAGCTGTTTTTT
v_call: TRBV9
j_call: TRBJ2-2
d_call: TRBD2
clone_size: .